The 14 T cell receptor beta chains listed next were all sequenced from one sample in a study of shared clonotypes between healthy human individuals. Repertoires were generated with immunoSEQ multiplex PCR, while TCRdb's copy carries only in-frame clones and drops some. The sample lists roughly 330,000 clones; over 65% were seen once. The specimen was memory CD4+ T cells sorted from blood. Subset: CD45RA-negative fraction. The receptors were sampled from a man aged 25 to 40 in good health.

V usage is TRBV29-1 and J usage is TRBJ2-1, with a weak D call TRBD1 (6 bases). The CDR3 has 14 residues. Germline V CDR1 and CDR2: SQVTM, ANQGSEA. V lost 1 base and J 3 bases, leaving 10 bases between the germline ends. The CDR3 nucleotides are TGCAGCGTTGAAGGGCAGGGGATCTACAATGAGCAGTTCTTC. As protein: CSVEGQGIYNEQFF.

The rearrangement uses TRBV6-4 and TRBJ1-2; the match to TRBD1 covers 7 bases. The CDR3 spans 17 residues. Germline V gene sequence: CDR1 MRHNA, CDR2 SNTAGT. With V trimmed by 8 bases and J by 3 bases, 18 bases remained unmatched. The CDR3 region has the DNA TGTGCCAGCCCCCGACCTCGACAGGGTTTGAAGGACTATGGCTACACCTTC. This encodes CASPRPRQGLKDYGYTF.

The J gene is TRBJ1-2, the V gene TRBV5-6, with D hard to call. V lost 0 bases, J lost 1 base, and 4 bases lay in between. This CDR3 has 13 residues. Per germline, CDR1 SGHDT and CDR2 YYEEEE. The CDR3 here is CASSLGGNYGYTF. In DNA, the CDR3 is TGTGCCAGCAGCTTGGGGGGTAACTATGGCTACACCTTC.

This chain uses TRBV6-6 with TRBJ1-5, with 8 bases identical to TRBD1. Germline assignment: CDR1 MNHNY and CDR2 SVGAGI (reference sequence). V was clipped by 5 bases and J by 11 bases; unmatched bases: 14. CDR3 size: 15 residues. CDR3: CASSDKQGGAGTQHF. CDR3 bases: TGTGCCAGCAGTGACAAACAGGGGGGGGCGGGGACCCAGCATTTT.

V is TRBV5-6 and J is TRBJ2-5; D could derive from TRBD1 or TRBD2 (7 bases each). V lost 4 bases and J 7 bases, leaving 20 bases between the germline ends. This CDR3 spans 15 amino acids. CDR1 and CDR2 from the germline V gene are SGHDT and YYEEEE. The CDR3 bases are TGTGCCAGCAGCCACGGACAGGCTGGGGGGGGGACCCAGTACTTC. This gives the protein CASSHGQAGGGTQYF.

For the CDR3, the DNA is TGCGCCAGCAGCGCCAAGACAGGGTACTACGAGCAGTACTTC. Amino acid sequence: CASSAKTGYYEQYF. The rearrangement joins TRBV5-1 to TRBJ2-7; 7 positions match TRBD1. The CDR3 is 14 amino acids. V dropped 4 bases and J dropped 3; count of bases not matched to a gene: 7. CDR1 and CDR2 from the germline V gene are SGHRS and YFSETQ. Supplemented by reference TRBV5-1 and TRBJ2-7, the full variable domain reads KAGVTQTPRYLIKTRGQQVTLSCSPISGHRSVSWYQQTPGQGLQFLFEYFSETQRNKGNFPGRFSGRQFSNSRSEMNVSTLELGDSALYLCASSAKTGYYEQYFGPGTRLTVT.

This clone came up once. CDR3 protein: CASSVEMPETQYF. CDR3 sequence (DNA): TGTGCCAGCAGTGTTGAGATGCCAGAGACCCAGTACTTC. The genes are TRBV2 and TRBJ2-5; no definite D call. The germline V gene has CDR1 SNHLY and CDR2 FYNNEI. V was pared by 4 bases and J by 4 bases, with 10 bases between. The CDR3 runs to 13 residues. Variable domain in full (rest from reference TRBV2 and TRBJ2-5): EPEVTQTPSHQVTQMGQEVILRCVPISNHLYFYWYRQILGQKVEFLVSFYNNEISEKSEIFDDQFSVERPDGSNFTLKIRSTKLEDSAMYFCASSVEMPETQYFGPGTRLLVL.

The chain combines TRBV25-1 with TRBJ1-1; a possible D gene is TRBD1 (5 bases). In germline, CDR1 is MGHDK, CDR2 SYGVNS. The CDR3 is 13 amino acids. V dropped 6 bases and J dropped 5 bases, with 13 bases sitting between them. The CDR3 bases are TGTGCCAGCAGGAAGGGGTTTGGAACTGAAGCTTTCTTT. Protein: CASRKGFGTEAFF.

This clone occurred a few times. J is TRBJ2-3 and V is TRBV2, with TRBD1 as a possible D gene (6 bases). Germline CDR1 is SNHLY and CDR2 is FYNNEI. The CDR3 contains 14 residues. V was clipped by 11 bases and J by 2 bases, with 17 bases between them. The CDR3: CAYTRGPSTDTQYF. The CDR3 DNA sequence: TGTGCCTACACCAGGGGACCATCCACAGATACGCAGTATTTT.

The V gene is TRBV5-1, the J gene TRBJ1-1; D remains ambiguous. This CDR3 has 14 amino acids. Germline CDR1 reads SGHRS; CDR2 reads YFSETQ. V was clipped by 5 bases and J by 2 bases, with 13 bases between them. The CDR3 DNA is TGCGCCAGCAGTACAACGGGTACCAACACTGAAGCTTTCTTT. Residues: CASSTTGTNTEAFF. Full variable domain (remainder filled in from reference TRBV5-1 and TRBJ1-1): KAGVTQTPRYLIKTRGQQVTLSCSPISGHRSVSWYQQTPGQGLQFLFEYFSETQRNKGNFPGRFSGRQFSNSRSEMNVSTLELGDSALYLCASSTTGTNTEAFFGQGTRLTVV.

This clone was observed at least ten times. The chain has TRBV30 and TRBJ2-1; 8 positions match TRBD2. V dropped 5 bases and J dropped 6; count of bases not matched to a gene: 9. Germline CDR1 is GTSNPN and CDR2 is SVGIG (reference sequence). The CDR3 extends over 14 amino acids. The CDR3 reads CAWSTSEIGNEQFF. CDR3 nucleotides: TGTGCCTGGTCGACTAGCGAAATTGGCAATGAGCAGTTCTTC.

V and J are TRBV7-2 and TRBJ2-7, with TRBD1 identical over 12 bases. Losses at the gene ends were 5 bases for V and 8 bases for J; bases not matched to a gene: 16. CDR1 and CDR2 (germline): SGHTA, FQGNSA. CDR3 length: 17 residues. CDR3 coding DNA: TGTGCCAGCAGCCAAGATACCGGGACAGGGGGCCGAAAAAAGCAGTACTTC. Translating gives CASSQDTGTGGRKKQYF.

V and J are TRBV10-3 and TRBJ2-7, with TRBD1 matching 9 bases. This CDR3 has 13 residues. The ends lost 11 bases at V and 6 bases at J; junction bases unmatched: 11. Germline V gives CDR1 ENHRY, CDR2 SYGVKD. CDR3 amino acids: CAVCPGQGGEQYF. Here the CDR3 DNA reads TGTGCCGTCTGCCCGGGACAGGGCGGCGAGCAGTACTTC.

This clone was counted only a few times. The chain couples TRBV19 to TRBJ2-4, with D perhaps matching TRBD2 (5 bases). CDR1 is LNHDA, CDR2 SQIVND, per germline (reference sequence). This CDR3 has 15 residues. V was shortened by 5 bases and J by 0 bases, with 11 bases between the two germline ends. The CDR3 spells CASSDHGVAKNIQYF. In DNA, the CDR3 is TGTGCCAGTAGTGACCACGGGGTAGCCAAAAACATTCAGTACTTC.